Below, 23 T cell receptor beta chains from the same sample are listed, as sequenced in a study of blood T cell repertoires in COVID-19. Measured with immunoSEQ multiplex PCR; TCRdb has only the in-frame clones, and not every one. The sample includes about 210,000 clones, 90% to 95% of them seen just once. Sequenced: peripheral blood. These receptors all come from a man younger than 40 with acute or convalescent COVID-19.

DNA of the CDR3: TGCGCCAGCAGCTCTACGTCACTAGCGGGAGGGCTGGGGGAGACCCAGTACTTC. Translated: CASSSTSLAGGLGETQYF. The V and J genes are TRBV5-1 and TRBJ2-5; 13 nucleotides line up with TRBD2. V dropped 3 bases and J dropped 5; count of bases not matched to a gene: 13. CDR3 length: 18 residues. Germline loops: CDR1 SGHRS, CDR2 YFSETQ. The complete variable domain, with remaining parts taken from reference TRBV5-1 and TRBJ2-5, reads KAGVTQTPRYLIKTRGQQVTLSCSPISGHRSVSWYQQTPGQGLQFLFEYFSETQRNKGNFPGRFSGRQFSNSRSEMNVSTLELGDSALYLCASSSTSLAGGLGETQYFGPGTRLLVL.

The J gene is TRBJ2-1, the V gene TRBV28; TRBD2 might be the D (5 bases). CDR1 is MDHEN, CDR2 SYDVKM, per germline. Trimming removed 8 bases at V and 3 bases at J, with 20 bases between. The CDR3 consists of 16 residues. The CDR3 DNA sequence: TGTGCCAGCTACTTCGACGGGGTTAAGGGCTACAATGAGCAGTTCTTC. Translating it yields CASYFDGVKGYNEQFF.

The chain combines TRBV27 with TRBJ1-2; perhaps TRBD1 as D (6 bases). Trimming took off 5 bases at V and 9 bases at J, with 22 bases between the two ends. CDR3 length: 15 residues. The germline CDR1 and CDR2 sequences are MNHEY and SMNVEV (reference sequence). CDR3 in DNA: TGTGCCAGCAGTCTATGGACAGAAAGGGGCCTGAGCTACACCTTC. Translated: CASSLWTERGLSYTF.

The chain employs TRBV30 and TRBJ1-1; TRBD1 is a possible D gene (6 bases). Germline V gene sequence: CDR1 GTSNPN, CDR2 SVGIG (reference sequence). The CDR3 covers 16 residues. Trimming shortened V by 0 bases and J by 6 bases, and 20 bases separated the two germline ends. CDR3 sequence reads: CAWSVRVPRTGSEAFF. In nucleotides, the CDR3 is TGTGCCTGGAGTGTACGCGTCCCGAGAACAGGGTCTGAAGCTTTCTTT.

This clone was picked up one time. This chain connects TRBV15 to TRBJ2-1; tentative D call: TRBD1 (6 bases). The CDR3 consists of 15 residues. Germline V CDR1 and CDR2: LNHNV, YYDKDF (reference sequence). Trimming pared 0 bases from V and 3 bases from J, leaving 9 bases between. The CDR3: CATSREQGYYNEQFF. The CDR3 bases are TGTGCCACCAGCAGAGAACAGGGTTACTACAATGAGCAGTTCTTC.

The chain's CDR3 is CASSPPGQSVYEQYF. The CDR3 DNA is TGTGCCAGCTCACCTCCGGGACAGTCTGTCTACGAGCAGTACTTC. The V and J genes are TRBV18 and TRBJ2-7, with 7 bases matching TRBD1. The V gene's germline CDR1 is KGHSH and CDR2 LQKENI. V shed 3 bases, J shed 3 bases, and the junction held 8 bases outside the gene matches. CDR3 size: 15 residues.

This chain uses TRBV6-1 with TRBJ2-3; tentative D call: TRBD1 (6 bases). The CDR3 is made up of 15 amino acids. Germline V CDR1 and CDR2: MNHNS, SASEGT. Trimming stripped 2 bases from V and 0 bases from J, with 9 bases between. This chain's CDR3 is CASSERGHSTDTQYF. CDR3 DNA: TGTGCCAGCAGTGAAAGGGGACACAGCACAGATACGCAGTATTTT.

J is TRBJ1-4 and V is TRBV15, with D hard to call. CDR1 is LNHNV and CDR2 is YYDKDF in the germline V gene (reference sequence). V dropped 1 base and J dropped 7 bases, with 10 bases sitting between them. The length of the CDR3 is 14 residues. CDR3 amino acids: CATSRGLTGEKLFF. The CDR3 coding sequence is TGTGCCACCAGCAGAGGACTTACGGGTGAAAAACTGTTTTTT.

The V gene is TRBV30, the J gene TRBJ2-1; 8 nucleotides match TRBD1. Germline CDR1 GTSNPN, CDR2 SVGIG (reference sequence). CDR3 size: 15 residues. Trimming removed 1 base from V and 2 bases from J; junction bases left unmatched: 4. DNA of the CDR3: TGTGCCTGGAGTGACGGACAGGGTACCTACAATGAGCAGTTCTTC. It translates to CAWSDGQGTYNEQFF.

V gene TRBV9 combines with J gene TRBJ1-5; 7 nucleotides align to TRBD1. The CDR3 loop spans 14 amino acids. Looked up from germline, CDR1 is SGDLS and CDR2 is YYNGEE. The trim removed 4 bases at V and 1 base at J, leaving 2 bases unmatched. The CDR3 DNA sequence: TGTGCCAGCAGCCGGGACAGCAGCAATCAGCCCCAGCATTTT. Its protein product is CASSRDSSNQPQHF.

The chain carries TRBV28 and TRBJ1-1; D gene uncertain. V lost 7 bases, J lost 4 bases, and 4 bases lay in between. Germline V CDR1 and CDR2: MDHEN, SYDVKM. The CDR3 extends over 10 amino acids. The CDR3 spells CASIGTEAFF. The CDR3 bases are TGTGCCAGCATCGGCACTGAAGCTTTCTTT.

This sequence joins TRBV5-5 and TRBJ2-2; perhaps TRBD1 as D (5 bases). CDR1 is SGHKS and CDR2 is YYEKEE in the germline V gene (reference sequence). This CDR3 has 15 residues. V dropped 0 bases and J dropped 6 bases, with 12 bases sitting between them. The CDR3 nucleotides are TGTGCCAGCAGCTTGGCGGTCAGGGAATCCGGGGAGCTGTTTTTT. Its protein is CASSLAVRESGELFF.

This clone is labeled as medium-sized. The chain recombines TRBV6-5 with TRBJ1-1, with D possibly matching TRBD1 (5 bases). This CDR3 region has 14 residues. The V gene's germline CDR1 is MNHEY and CDR2 SVGAGI. The ends were cut back, 7 bases at V and 0 bases at J, with 12 bases in the middle. The CDR3 sequence: CASTEGPLNTEAFF. CDR3 sequence (DNA): TGTGCCAGCACGGAGGGGCCCCTGAACACTGAAGCTTTCTTT.

V is TRBV28 and J is TRBJ1-5, with D perhaps matching TRBD1 (5 bases). The CDR3 sequence is 13 residues long. CDR1 is MDHEN and CDR2 is SYDVKM in the germline V gene. The V and J ends lost 4 bases and 6 bases respectively, with 10 bases between them. CDR3 in amino acids: CASSYSGVQPQHF. CDR3 coding DNA: TGTGCCAGCAGTTACTCGGGGGTTCAGCCCCAGCATTTT. Full variable domain (remainder filled in from reference TRBV28 and TRBJ1-5): DVKVTQSSRYLVKRTGEKVFLECVQDMDHENMFWYRQDPGLGLRLIYFSYDVKMKEKGDIPEGYSVSREKKERFSLILESASTNQTSMYLCASSYSGVQPQHFGDGTRLSIL.

The chain couples TRBV5-1 to TRBJ2-3, with D possibly being TRBD2 (6 bases). The germline V gene encodes CDR1 SGHRS and CDR2 YFSETQ. V was shortened by 4 bases and J by 2 bases, with 17 bases between the two germline ends. The CDR3 covers 16 residues. The CDR3 spells CASSRDFSGPTDTQYF. The CDR3 DNA reads TGCGCCAGCAGCCGTGATTTTAGCGGACCCACAGATACGCAGTATTTT.

The CDR3 loop is CASSPRTINTQYF. The CDR3 region has the DNA TGTGCCAGCAGCCCCCGGACTATCAATACGCAGTATTTT. This chain joins TRBV11-2 and TRBJ2-3, with D possibly matching TRBD2 (6 bases). The germline V gene encodes CDR1 SGHAT and CDR2 FQNNGV. The germline V and J ends were trimmed by 5 bases and 7 bases, with 13 bases remaining between them. The CDR3 runs 13 residues.

The chain recombines TRBV10-1 with TRBJ1-1; D is undetermined. This CDR3 is 14 amino acids long. The V end lost 6 bases, the J end lost 2 bases, and 13 bases lay between the germline ends. The germline V gene has CDR1 WNHNN and CDR2 SYGVQD (reference sequence). Here the CDR3 reads CASSPSTANTEAFF. In DNA form, the CDR3 reads TGCGCCAGCAGCCCATCGACTGCAAACACTGAAGCTTTCTTT.

The chain recombines TRBV5-4 with TRBJ2-5, with TRBD2 as a possible D gene (5 bases). The length of the CDR3 is 13 residues. Germline assignment: CDR1 SGHNT and CDR2 YYREEE (reference sequence). V lost 1 base, J lost 3 bases, and 7 bases lay in between. CDR3 protein: CASSLTRKETQYF. The CDR3, as DNA: TGTGCCAGCAGCTTGACTAGAAAAGAGACCCAGTACTTC.

The V and J genes are TRBV2 and TRBJ2-1; no clear D gene. CDR1 and CDR2 (germline): SNHLY, FYNNEI. Between the trimmed V and J ends, which lost 5 bases and 10 bases, there was a span of 12 bases. CDR3 length equals 12 residues. The CDR3 spells CASSPELSEQFF. CDR3 nucleotides: TGTGCCAGCAGTCCCGAACTCTCGGAGCAGTTCTTC.

The V and J genes are TRBV9 and TRBJ2-7, with 12 bases aligning to TRBD2. J lost 7 bases, V lost 3 bases, and 11 bases had no gene match. Germline V gene sequence: CDR1 SGDLS, CDR2 YYNGEE. CDR3 length: 16 residues. Written as DNA, the CDR3 is TGTGCCAGCAGCGCAACCGGGACTAGCGGGCCTTTGGAGCAGTACTTC. As protein: CASSATGTSGPLEQYF.

The chain uses TRBV6-5 and TRBJ1-2; D gene ambiguous. V lost 6 bases to trimming and J lost 4 bases, with 15 bases between them. This CDR3 is built from 14 residues. From germline, CDR1 is MNHEY and CDR2 SVGAGI. CDR3 amino acids: CASSSPQEGYGYTF. In nucleotides, the CDR3 is TGTGCCAGCAGCAGTCCACAAGAGGGCTATGGCTACACCTTC.

The rearrangement joins TRBV6-6 to TRBJ1-1; D gene ambiguous. V was pared by 7 bases and J by 4 bases, with 7 bases between. The CDR3 sequence is 11 residues long. Germline CDR1 is MNHNY and CDR2 is SVGAGI (reference sequence). CDR3 sequence reads: CASKRITEAFF. The DNA for the CDR3 is TGTGCCAGCAAGAGGATCACTGAAGCTTTCTTT.

In nucleotides, the CDR3 is TGTGCCAGCAGTCGGGACCGGGGGTCCTCTGGCTACACCTTC. It translates to CASSRDRGSSGYTF. J is TRBJ1-2 and V is TRBV6-6; maybe TRBD1 (5 bases). The length of the CDR3 is 14 residues. Looked up from germline, CDR1 is MNHNY and CDR2 is SVGAGI (reference sequence). V lost 5 bases, J lost 7 bases, and 17 bases lay in between.